Following are 13 T cell receptor beta chains from one sample sequenced in a study of blood T cell repertoires in COVID-19. The method was immunoSEQ multiplex PCR; TCRdb's version includes in-frame clones alone and lacks a portion of them. The sample lists fewer than 65,000 clones, over 80% seen once, with roughly 10% in the top ten. The specimen sequenced was peripheral blood. The receptors were sampled from a man aged 25-40 years with COVID-19, enrolled during active disease.

V is TRBV4-1 and J is TRBJ2-7; 8 bases map to TRBD2. Germline CDR1 reads MGHRA; CDR2 reads YSYEKL. The V gene end was trimmed by 0 bases and the J gene end by 3 bases; junction bases not matched to a gene: 4. The CDR3 extends over 15 amino acids. This chain's CDR3 is CASSQEREAHYEQYF. The CDR3 nucleotides read TGCGCCAGCAGCCAAGAGCGGGAGGCGCACTACGAGCAGTACTTC.

The gene calls are TRBV2 and TRBJ1-2; 7 nucleotides match TRBD1. Germline V lookup: CDR1 SNHLY, CDR2 FYNNEI. Trimming removed 5 bases from V and 5 bases from J; junction bases left unmatched: 14. This CDR3 is 16 amino acids long. The DNA for the CDR3 is TGTGCCAGCAGTCCTGGAGAGGGACAGACCTTTTATGGCTACACCTTC. This sequence encodes CASSPGEGQTFYGYTF.

The V call is TRBV13, the J call TRBJ2-1, with 10 bases that match TRBD2. The CDR3 consists of 16 residues. Looked up from germline, CDR1 is PRHDT and CDR2 is FYEKMQ (reference sequence). Trimming took 0 bases from V and 4 from J; bases not matched to a gene: 3. CDR3 amino acids: CASSLGTSGAYNEQFF. CDR3 nucleotide sequence: TGTGCCAGCAGCTTAGGAACTAGCGGGGCTTACAATGAGCAGTTCTTC.

A remark on this clone: Other DNA sequences in this sample translate to the same CDR3. The rearrangement uses TRBV20-1 and TRBJ2-7; D is undetermined. The V and J ends lost 3 bases and 2 bases respectively, with 5 bases between them. Germline assignment: CDR1 DFQATT and CDR2 SNEGSKA (reference sequence). This CDR3 contains 11 residues. CDR3 bases: TGCAGTGCTAGTGTCACCTACGAGCAGTACTTC. It translates to CSASVTYEQYF.

This clone was found once. The genes are TRBV28 and TRBJ1-4; 10 nucleotides align to TRBD1. Germline CDR1 reads MDHEN; CDR2 reads SYDVKM. Trimming took 10 bases from V and 7 from J; bases not matched to a gene: 9. This CDR3 is built from 14 residues. Here the CDR3 DNA reads TGTGCCACCCGGACAGGGGGAGTGAGTGAAAAACTGTTTTTT. This encodes CATRTGGVSEKLFF.

The chain combines TRBV18 with TRBJ2-7, with 13 bases matching TRBD2. Germline loops: CDR1 KGHSH, CDR2 LQKENI. The length of the CDR3 is 16 residues. V was pared by 3 bases and J by 2 bases, with 4 bases of the junction left unmatched. Here the CDR3 reads CASSPGTSGNPYEQYF. The CDR3 DNA sequence: TGTGCCAGCTCACCGGGGACTAGCGGGAACCCCTACGAGCAGTACTTC. Drawing the rest from reference TRBV18 and TRBJ2-7, the complete variable domain is NAGVMQNPRHLVRRRGQEARLRCSPMKGHSHVYWYRQLPEEGLKFMVYLQKENIIDESGMPKERFSAEFPKEGPSILRIQQVVRGDSAAYFCASSPGTSGNPYEQYFGPGTRLTVT.

The rearrangement joins TRBV7-8 to TRBJ2-5; a possible D gene is TRBD2 (8 bases). V was cut by 5 bases and J by 4 bases, with 41 bases left in between. Per the germline V gene, CDR1 is SGHVS and CDR2 is FQNEAQ. This CDR3 comprises 23 residues. The CDR3 sequence: CASSRMVLGGARWSAGGAETQYF. The CDR3 nucleotides are TGTGCCAGCAGCCGGATGGTTTTAGGGGGCGCCCGGTGGAGTGCGGGAGGCGCAGAGACCCAGTACTTC.

The chain has TRBV19 and TRBJ2-7; 8 nucleotides align to TRBD1. V lost 2 bases and J lost 6; bases outside the gene matches: 3. The CDR3 consists of 13 residues. The germline gives CDR1 LNHDA, CDR2 SQIVND (reference sequence). Written as DNA, the CDR3 is TGTGCCAGTAGTATACAGGGGGCCGGCGAGCAGTACTTC. Its protein product is CASSIQGAGEQYF.

This clone has a single count. The gene calls are TRBV10-3 and TRBJ1-1, with TRBD1 identical over 8 bases. Trimming took 3 bases from V and 7 from J; bases not matched to a gene: 10. The V gene's germline CDR1 is ENHRY and CDR2 SYGVKD. The CDR3 covers 15 residues. DNA of the CDR3: TGTGCCATCAGTGACCCTCCGGACAGGGCCGGTGAAGCTTTCTTT. Translation: CAISDPPDRAGEAFF.

A note on this clone: This specimen includes other DNA sequences encoding the same CDR3. The rearrangement uses TRBV28 and TRBJ1-5; D unresolved. The CDR3 is 15 amino acids. Germline lookup yields CDR1 MDHEN and CDR2 SYDVKM. The V end lost 5 bases, the J end lost 2 bases, and 13 bases lay between the germline ends. The CDR3 region has the DNA TGTGCCAGCAGTCGACGGGATCGGGGCAATCAGCCCCAGCATTTT. Translating gives CASSRRDRGNQPQHF.

The chain carries TRBV5-4 and TRBJ1-2; 7 positions agree with TRBD1. V was pared by 0 bases and J by 4 bases, with 6 bases of the junction left unmatched. The CDR3 sequence is 15 residues long. CDR1 and CDR2 (germline): SGHNT, YYREEE (reference sequence). CDR3 DNA sequence: TGTGCCAGCAGCTTGGACCCGGGACAGACCTATGGCTACACCTTC. It specifies CASSLDPGQTYGYTF.

The rearrangement links TRBV2 to TRBJ1-1; the match to TRBD1 covers 8 bases. CDR3 length: 14 amino acids. Germline V gives CDR1 SNHLY, CDR2 FYNNEI. V was clipped by 2 bases and J by 6 bases; unmatched bases: 5. The CDR3, as DNA: TGTGCCAGCAGTGAAAGGCAGGGGGCGGCTGAAGCTTTCTTT. Translating gives CASSERQGAAEAFF.

The rearrangement joins TRBV6-5 to TRBJ2-7; possibly TRBD2 for D (5 bases). The V and J ends lost 7 bases and 2 bases respectively, with 15 bases between them. This CDR3 comprises 14 residues. The germline V gene has CDR1 MNHEY and CDR2 SVGAGI. CDR3 sequence: CASIGLSDAYEQYF. CDR3 nucleotide sequence: TGTGCCAGCATAGGACTCTCAGACGCCTACGAGCAGTACTTC.